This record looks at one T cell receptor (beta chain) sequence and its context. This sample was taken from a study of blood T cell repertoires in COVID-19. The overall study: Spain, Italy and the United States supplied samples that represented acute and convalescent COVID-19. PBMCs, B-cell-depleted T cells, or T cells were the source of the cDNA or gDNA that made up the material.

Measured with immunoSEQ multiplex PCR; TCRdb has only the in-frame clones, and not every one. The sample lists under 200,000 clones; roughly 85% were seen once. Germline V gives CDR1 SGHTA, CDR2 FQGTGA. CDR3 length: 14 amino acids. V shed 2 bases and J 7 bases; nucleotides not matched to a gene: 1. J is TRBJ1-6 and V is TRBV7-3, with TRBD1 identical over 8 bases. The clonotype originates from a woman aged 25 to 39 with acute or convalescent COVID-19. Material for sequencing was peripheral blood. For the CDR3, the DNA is TGTGCCAGCAGCTTATCAGGGGGCAATTCACCCCTCCACTTT. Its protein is CASSLSGGNSPLHF.